This T cell receptor beta chain came from a study of CD8 T cells in ankylosing spondylitis. Study-wide findings and caveats: The study identified a TCR beta motif of several highly homologous variants that appeared characteristic of ankylosing spondylitis blood. Some motif variants had been reported before (in reactive arthritis synovial fluid and blood). In ankylosing spondylitis patients, matched synovial fluid reportedly showed significant enrichment of disease-linked clones.

The V segment lost 6 bases and the J segment 4 bases; nucleotides outside the gene matches: 5. The CDR3 has 13 residues. Germline-derived CDR1 and CDR2 are MNHNS and SASEGT. This clonotype turned up a few times. No antigen is known for it. Quantitative 5'-RACE with molecular barcodes generated TCR beta libraries. MiXCR, applied by TCRdb to the 5' RACE reads, yields one record per CDR3 protein. The data contain nearly 250,000 distinct CDR3 sequences, approximately 30% of them seen just once; the ten biggest clones take up around 4%. Sequencing was performed on blood, either unsorted or a sorted T cell fraction (not recorded which). The sequence was collected from a male donor with ankylosing spondylitis or in good health (not recorded which). The chain is built from TRBV6-1 and TRBJ1-1, with TRBD1 identical over 7 bases. The CDR3 reads CASSKTGVTEAFF. The CDR3 DNA is TGTGCCAGCAGCAAAACAGGGGTCACTGAAGCTTTCTTT.